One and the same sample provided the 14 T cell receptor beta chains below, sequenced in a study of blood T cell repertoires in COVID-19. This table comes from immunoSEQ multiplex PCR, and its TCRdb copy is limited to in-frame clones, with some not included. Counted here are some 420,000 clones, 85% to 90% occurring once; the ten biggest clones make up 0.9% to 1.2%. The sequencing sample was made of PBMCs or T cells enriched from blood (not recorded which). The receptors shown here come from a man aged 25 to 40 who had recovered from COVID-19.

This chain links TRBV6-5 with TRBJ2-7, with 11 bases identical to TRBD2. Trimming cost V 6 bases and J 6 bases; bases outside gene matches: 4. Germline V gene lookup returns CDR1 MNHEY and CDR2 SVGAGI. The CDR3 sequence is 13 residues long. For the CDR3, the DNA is TGTGCCAGCAGACTCGGACTAGCGGGCGAGCAGTACTTC. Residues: CASRLGLAGEQYF.

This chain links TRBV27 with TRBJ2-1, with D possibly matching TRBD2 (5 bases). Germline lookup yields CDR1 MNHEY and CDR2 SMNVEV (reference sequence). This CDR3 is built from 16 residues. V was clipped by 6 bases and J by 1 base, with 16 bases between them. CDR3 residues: CASRVGEGLSYNEQFF. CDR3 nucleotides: TGTGCCAGCAGAGTCGGAGAGGGCTTGTCCTACAATGAGCAGTTCTTC.

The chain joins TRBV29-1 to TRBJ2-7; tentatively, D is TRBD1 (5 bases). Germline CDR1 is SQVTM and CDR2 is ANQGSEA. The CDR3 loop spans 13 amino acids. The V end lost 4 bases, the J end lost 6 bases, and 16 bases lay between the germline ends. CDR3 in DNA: TGCAGCGTTGCAAAAGGGGCCTTTGGCGAGCAGTACTTC. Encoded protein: CSVAKGAFGEQYF.

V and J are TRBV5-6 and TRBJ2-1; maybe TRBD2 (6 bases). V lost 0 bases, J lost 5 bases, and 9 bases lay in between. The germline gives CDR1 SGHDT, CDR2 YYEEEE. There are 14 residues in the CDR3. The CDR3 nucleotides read TGTGCCAGCAGCTTGGTCTCGGGGGACAATGAGCAGTTCTTC. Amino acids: CASSLVSGDNEQFF.

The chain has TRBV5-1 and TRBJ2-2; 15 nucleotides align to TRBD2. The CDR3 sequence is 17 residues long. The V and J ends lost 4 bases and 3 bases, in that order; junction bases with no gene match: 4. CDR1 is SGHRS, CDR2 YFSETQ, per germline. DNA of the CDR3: TGCGCCAGCAGCCCGGGACTAGCGGGAGGTGACACCGGGGAGCTGTTTTTT. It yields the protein CASSPGLAGGDTGELFF.

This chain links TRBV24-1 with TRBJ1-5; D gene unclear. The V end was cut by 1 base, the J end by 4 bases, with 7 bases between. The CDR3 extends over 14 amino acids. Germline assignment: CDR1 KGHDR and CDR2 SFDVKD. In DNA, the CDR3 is TGTGCCACCAGTGATTTAGAGGGAAATCAGCCCCAGCATTTT. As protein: CATSDLEGNQPQHF.

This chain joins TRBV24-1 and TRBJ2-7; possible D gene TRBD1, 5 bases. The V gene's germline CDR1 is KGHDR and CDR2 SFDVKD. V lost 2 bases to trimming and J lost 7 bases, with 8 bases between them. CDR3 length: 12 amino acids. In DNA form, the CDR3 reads TGTGCCACCAGTGATTGGGGCCGGGAGCAGTACTTC. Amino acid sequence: CATSDWGREQYF.

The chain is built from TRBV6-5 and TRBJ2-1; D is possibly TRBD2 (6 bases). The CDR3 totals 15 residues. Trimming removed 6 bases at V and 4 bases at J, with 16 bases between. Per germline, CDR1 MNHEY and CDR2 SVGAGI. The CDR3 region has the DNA TGTGCCAGCAGGATAAAGGGGAGGCTGTACAATGAGCAGTTCTTC. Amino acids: CASRIKGRLYNEQFF.

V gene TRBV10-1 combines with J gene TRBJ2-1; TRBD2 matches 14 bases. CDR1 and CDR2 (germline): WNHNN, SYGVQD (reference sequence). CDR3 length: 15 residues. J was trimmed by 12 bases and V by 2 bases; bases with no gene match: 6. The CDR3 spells CASSEPGLAGEWQFF. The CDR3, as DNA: TGCGCCAGCAGTGAGCCGGGACTAGCGGGAGAATGGCAGTTCTTC.

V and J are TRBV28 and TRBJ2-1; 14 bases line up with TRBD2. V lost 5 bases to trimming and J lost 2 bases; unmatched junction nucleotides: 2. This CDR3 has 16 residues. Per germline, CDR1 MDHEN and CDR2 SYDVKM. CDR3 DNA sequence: TGTGCCAGCAGTCGGGGACTAGCGGGAGCCTACAATGAGCAGTTCTTC. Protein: CASSRGLAGAYNEQFF.

CDR3 protein: CASSLVFYGYTF. CDR3 nucleotide sequence: TGTGCCAGCAGCTTAGTATTCTATGGCTACACCTTC. The chain has TRBV7-8 and TRBJ1-2; D is unresolved. V dropped 1 base and J dropped 4 bases, with 4 bases sitting between them. The CDR3 spans 12 residues. CDR1 is SGHVS and CDR2 is FQNEAQ in the germline V gene.

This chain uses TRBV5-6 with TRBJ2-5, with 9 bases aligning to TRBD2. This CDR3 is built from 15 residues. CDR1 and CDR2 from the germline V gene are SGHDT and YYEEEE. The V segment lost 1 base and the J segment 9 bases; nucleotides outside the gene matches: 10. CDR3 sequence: CASSLWASGMQAQYF. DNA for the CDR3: TGTGCCAGCAGCTTGTGGGCTAGCGGGATGCAGGCCCAGTACTTC.

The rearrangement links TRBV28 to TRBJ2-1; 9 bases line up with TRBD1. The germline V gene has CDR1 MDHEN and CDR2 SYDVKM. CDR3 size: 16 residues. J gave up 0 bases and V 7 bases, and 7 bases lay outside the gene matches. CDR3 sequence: CASTWTGADSYNEQFF. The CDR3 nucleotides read TGTGCCAGCACCTGGACAGGGGCGGACTCCTACAATGAGCAGTTCTTC.

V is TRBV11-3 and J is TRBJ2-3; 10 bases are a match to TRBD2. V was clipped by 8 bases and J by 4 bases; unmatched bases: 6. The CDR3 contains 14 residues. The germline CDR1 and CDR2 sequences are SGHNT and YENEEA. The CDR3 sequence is CASQAGGRPDTQYF. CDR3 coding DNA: TGTGCCAGCCAAGCGGGAGGGCGCCCAGATACGCAGTATTTT.